This note documents a single TCR beta chain sequence. The sample comes from a study of shared clonotypes between healthy human individuals. Germline CDR1 is SGHNT and CDR2 is YYREEE (reference sequence). V was pared by 0 bases and J by 2 bases, with 5 bases of the junction left unmatched. This CDR3 spans 15 amino acids. The team ran DNA from unsorted PBMCs on ten immunoSEQ deep assay plates for sequencing. Only in-frame clones appear in the TCRdb table, and some are missing; sequencing was by immunoSEQ multiplex PCR. The sample yields about 460,000 clones, 70% to 80% seen once. This chain uses TRBV5-4 with TRBJ2-7; 7 positions match TRBD2. Sequences were obtained from PBMCs. The receptor was isolated from a woman aged 35 to 49 in good health. Some clones in this sample may be carry-over from other donors' samples. The CDR3 DNA is TGTGCCAGCAGCTTGGGTACGGGACTAACCTACGAGCAGTACTTC. Protein: CASSLGTGLTYEQYF.